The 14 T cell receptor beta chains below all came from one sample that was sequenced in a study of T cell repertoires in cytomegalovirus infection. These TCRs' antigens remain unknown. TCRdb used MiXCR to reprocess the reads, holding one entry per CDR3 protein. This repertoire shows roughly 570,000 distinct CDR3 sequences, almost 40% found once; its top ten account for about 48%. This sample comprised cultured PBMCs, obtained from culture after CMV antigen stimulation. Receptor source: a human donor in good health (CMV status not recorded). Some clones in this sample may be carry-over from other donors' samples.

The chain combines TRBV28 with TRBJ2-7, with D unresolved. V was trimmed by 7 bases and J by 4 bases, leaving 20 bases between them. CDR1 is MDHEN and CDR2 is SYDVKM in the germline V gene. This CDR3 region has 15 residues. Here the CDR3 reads CASILGPAQPYEQYF. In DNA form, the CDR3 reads TGTGCCAGCATCCTAGGACCCGCACAGCCATACGAGCAGTACTTC.

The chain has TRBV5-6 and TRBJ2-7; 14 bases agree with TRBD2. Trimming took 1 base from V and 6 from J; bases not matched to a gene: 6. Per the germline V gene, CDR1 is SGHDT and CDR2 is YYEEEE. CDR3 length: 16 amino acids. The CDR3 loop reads CASSLWGLAGASEQYF. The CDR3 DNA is TGTGCCAGCAGCTTGTGGGGACTAGCGGGAGCCAGCGAGCAGTACTTC.

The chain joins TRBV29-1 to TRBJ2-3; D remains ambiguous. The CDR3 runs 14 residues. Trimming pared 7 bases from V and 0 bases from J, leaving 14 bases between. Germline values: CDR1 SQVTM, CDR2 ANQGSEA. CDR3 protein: CSARQSPSTDTQYF. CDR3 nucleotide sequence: TGCAGCGCAAGACAAAGCCCTAGCACAGATACGCAGTATTTT.

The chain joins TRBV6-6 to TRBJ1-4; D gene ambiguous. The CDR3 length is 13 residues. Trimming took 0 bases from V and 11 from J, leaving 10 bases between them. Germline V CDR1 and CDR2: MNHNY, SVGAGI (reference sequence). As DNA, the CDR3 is TGTGCCAGCAGTTACTCCCTCGACGGGAAACTGTTTTTT. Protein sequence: CASSYSLDGKLFF.

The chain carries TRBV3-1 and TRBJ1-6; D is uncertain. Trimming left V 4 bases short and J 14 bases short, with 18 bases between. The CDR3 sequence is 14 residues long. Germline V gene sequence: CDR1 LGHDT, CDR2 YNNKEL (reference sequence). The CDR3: CASSPDLSVSTLHF. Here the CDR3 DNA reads TGTGCCAGCAGCCCAGACCTGTCGGTTTCGACCCTCCACTTT.

CDR3 residues: CASSLDGNEQYF. The CDR3 DNA follows: TGTGCCAGCAGCTTAGACGGGAACGAGCAGTACTTC. The V gene is TRBV7-6, the J gene TRBJ2-7; tentative D call: TRBD2 (5 bases). V shed 1 base and J shed 5 bases, with 6 bases lying between them. The CDR3 contains 12 residues. Per the germline V gene, CDR1 is SGHVS and CDR2 is FNYEAQ.

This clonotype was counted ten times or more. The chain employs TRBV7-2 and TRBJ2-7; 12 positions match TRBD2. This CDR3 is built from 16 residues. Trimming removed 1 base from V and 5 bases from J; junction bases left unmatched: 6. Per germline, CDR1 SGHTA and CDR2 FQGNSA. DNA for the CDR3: TGTGCCAGCAGCTTAGTTCGGCTAGCGGGAGGGAACGAGCAGTACTTC. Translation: CASSLVRLAGGNEQYF.

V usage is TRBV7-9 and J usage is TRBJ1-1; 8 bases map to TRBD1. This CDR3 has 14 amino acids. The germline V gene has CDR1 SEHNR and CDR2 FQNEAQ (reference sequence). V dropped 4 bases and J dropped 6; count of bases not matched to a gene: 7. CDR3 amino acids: CASSSRGRVSEAFF. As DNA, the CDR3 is TGTGCCAGCAGCTCCAGGGGGCGAGTATCTGAAGCTTTCTTT.

The DNA of the CDR3 is TGTGCCAGCACACATCCACCGTCACAGGTCAATCAGCCCCAGCATTTT. Its protein product is CASTHPPSQVNQPQHF. J is TRBJ1-5 and V is TRBV6-2 or TRBV6-3, with D possibly being TRBD1 (5 bases). Germline V gene lookup returns CDR1 MNHEY and CDR2 SVGEGT. There are 16 residues in the CDR3. V lost 7 bases to trimming and J lost 3 bases, with 19 bases between them.

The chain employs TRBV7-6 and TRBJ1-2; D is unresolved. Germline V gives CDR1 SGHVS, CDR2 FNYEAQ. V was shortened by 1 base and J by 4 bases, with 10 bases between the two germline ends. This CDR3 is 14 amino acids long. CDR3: CASSLDRAAYGYTF. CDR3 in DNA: TGTGCCAGCAGCTTAGATCGGGCAGCCTATGGCTACACCTTC.

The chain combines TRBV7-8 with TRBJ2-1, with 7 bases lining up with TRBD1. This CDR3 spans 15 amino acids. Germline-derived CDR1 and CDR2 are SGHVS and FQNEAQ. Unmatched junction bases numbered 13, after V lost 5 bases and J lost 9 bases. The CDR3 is CASSQHRGDLFEQFF. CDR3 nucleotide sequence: TGTGCCAGCAGCCAGCACAGGGGAGACCTCTTTGAGCAGTTCTTC. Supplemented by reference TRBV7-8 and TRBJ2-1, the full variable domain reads GAGVSQSPRYKVAKRGQDVALRCDPISGHVSLFWYQQALGQGPEFLTYFQNEAQLDKSGLPSDRFFAERPEGSVSTLKIQRTQQEDSAVYLCASSQHRGDLFEQFFGPGTRLTVL.

This chain's CDR3 is CASSFEGSNYEQYF. The CDR3 DNA sequence: TGTGCCAGCAGTTTCGAAGGGTCAAACTACGAGCAGTACTTC. V usage is TRBV27 and J usage is TRBJ2-7, with no clear D. The germline V gene encodes CDR1 MNHEY and CDR2 SMNVEV (reference sequence). V gave up 3 bases and J gave up 3 bases, with 12 bases separating them. This CDR3 contains 14 residues.

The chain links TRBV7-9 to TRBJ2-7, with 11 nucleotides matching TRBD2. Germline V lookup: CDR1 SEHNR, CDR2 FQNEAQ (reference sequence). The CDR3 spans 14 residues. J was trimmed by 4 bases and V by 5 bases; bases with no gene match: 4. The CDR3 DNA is TGTGCCAGCAGCCCGACTAGCGGGGTTTACGAGCAGTACTTC. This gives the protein CASSPTSGVYEQYF.

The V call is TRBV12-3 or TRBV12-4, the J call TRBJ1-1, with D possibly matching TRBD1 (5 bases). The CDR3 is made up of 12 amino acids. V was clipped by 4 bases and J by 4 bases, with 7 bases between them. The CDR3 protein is CASSSGTTEAFF. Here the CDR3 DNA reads TGTGCCAGCAGTTCAGGGACCACTGAAGCTTTCTTT.